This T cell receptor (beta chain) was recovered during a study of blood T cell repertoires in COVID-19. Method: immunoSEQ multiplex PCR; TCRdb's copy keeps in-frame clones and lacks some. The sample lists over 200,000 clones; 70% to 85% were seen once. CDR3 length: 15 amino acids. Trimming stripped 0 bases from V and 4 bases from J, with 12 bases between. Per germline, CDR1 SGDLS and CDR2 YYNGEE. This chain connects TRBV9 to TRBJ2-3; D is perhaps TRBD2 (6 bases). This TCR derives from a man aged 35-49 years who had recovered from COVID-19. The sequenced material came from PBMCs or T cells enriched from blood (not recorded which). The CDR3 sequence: CASSVAGVPPDTQYF. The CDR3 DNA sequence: TGTGCCAGCAGCGTAGCGGGAGTCCCTCCAGATACGCAGTATTTT.